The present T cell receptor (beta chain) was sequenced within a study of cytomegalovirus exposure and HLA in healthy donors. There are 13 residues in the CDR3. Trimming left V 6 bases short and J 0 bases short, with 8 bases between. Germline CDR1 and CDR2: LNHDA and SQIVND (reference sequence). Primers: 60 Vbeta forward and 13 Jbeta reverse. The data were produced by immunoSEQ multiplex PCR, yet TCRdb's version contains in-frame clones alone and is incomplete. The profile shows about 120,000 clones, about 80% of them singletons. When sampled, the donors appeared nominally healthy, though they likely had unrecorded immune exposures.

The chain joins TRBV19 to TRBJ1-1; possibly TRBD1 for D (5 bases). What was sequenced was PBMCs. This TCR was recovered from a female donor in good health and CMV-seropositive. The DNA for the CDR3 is TGTGCCAGTAGCCCCAGGGTGAACACTGAAGCTTTCTTT. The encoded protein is CASSPRVNTEAFF.